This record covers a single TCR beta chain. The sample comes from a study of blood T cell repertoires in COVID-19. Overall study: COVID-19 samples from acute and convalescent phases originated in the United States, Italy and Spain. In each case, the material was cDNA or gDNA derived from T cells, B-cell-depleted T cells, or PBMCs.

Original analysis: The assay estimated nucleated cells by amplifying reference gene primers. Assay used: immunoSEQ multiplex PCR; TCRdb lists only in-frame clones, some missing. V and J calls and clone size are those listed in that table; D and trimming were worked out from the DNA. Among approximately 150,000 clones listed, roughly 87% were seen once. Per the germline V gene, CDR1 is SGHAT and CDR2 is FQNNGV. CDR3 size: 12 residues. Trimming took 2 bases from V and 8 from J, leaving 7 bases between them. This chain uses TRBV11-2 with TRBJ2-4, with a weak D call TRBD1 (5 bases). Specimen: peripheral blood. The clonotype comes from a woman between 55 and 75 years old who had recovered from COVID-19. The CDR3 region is CASSLQGYIQYF. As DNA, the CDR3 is TGTGCCAGCAGCTTACAGGGTTACATTCAGTACTTC.